Below are 15 T cell receptor beta chains sequenced from a single sample in a study of blood T cell repertoires in COVID-19. TCRdb keeps only in-frame clones here, not all; method: immunoSEQ multiplex PCR. In the table there are 200,000 to 250,000 clones, approximately 80% of which are singletons. The sequenced material came from peripheral blood. These receptors all come from a woman in her thirties or forties with active or convalescent COVID-19.

The chain carries TRBV2 and TRBJ1-2, with 8 bases that match TRBD1. Germline lookup yields CDR1 SNHLY and CDR2 FYNNEI. The CDR3 has 14 amino acids. Trimming removed 6 bases from V and 6 bases from J; junction bases left unmatched: 9. CDR3 region: CASSPRGRGDGYTF. CDR3 coding DNA: TGTGCCAGCAGCCCCAGGGGGCGCGGTGATGGCTACACCTTC.

The CDR3 bases are TGTGCCAGTCGACGCGCCGGGGAGAGGCAACTGAACACTGAAGCTTTCTTT. Encoded protein: CASRRAGERQLNTEAFF. This chain joins TRBV10-3 and TRBJ1-1; D ambiguous. The V gene lost 10 bases and the J gene lost 0 bases, with 24 bases spanning the gap. The germline gives CDR1 ENHRY, CDR2 SYGVKD. CDR3 length: 17 amino acids.

The V gene is TRBV5-6, the J gene TRBJ1-6; D is unresolved. The CDR3 extends over 15 amino acids. The V end was cut by 0 bases, the J end by 10 bases, with 14 bases between. The V gene's germline CDR1 is SGHDT and CDR2 YYEEEE. In DNA, the CDR3 is TGTGCCAGCAGCTTGGGGGCGCAAGGTCGCTCACCCCTCCACTTT. The encoded protein is CASSLGAQGRSPLHF.

The chain employs TRBV30 and TRBJ1-2; no clear D gene. There are 17 residues in the CDR3. Per germline, CDR1 GTSNPN and CDR2 SVGIG (reference sequence). The germline V and J ends were trimmed by 2 bases and 1 base, with 20 bases remaining between them. CDR3 DNA sequence: TGTGCCTGGAGTCGACCCGGGGTGCGGGGTAGTAACTATGGCTACACCTTC. This translates into CAWSRPGVRGSNYGYTF. Full variable domain (rest looked up from reference TRBV30 and TRBJ1-2): SQTIHQWPATLVQPVGSPLSLECTVEGTSNPNLYWYRQAAGRGLQLLFYSVGIGQISSEVPQNLSASRPQDRQFILSSKKLLLSDSGFYLCAWSRPGVRGSNYGYTFGSGTRLTVV.

This rearrangement joins TRBV28 to TRBJ2-2; TRBD2 matches at 7 bases. Germline CDR1 reads MDHEN; CDR2 reads SYDVKM. With 8 bases clipped from V and 6 bases from J, the junction kept 9 bases outside the gene matches. The length of the CDR3 is 14 residues. The CDR3 region is CASSGGWIAGELFF. Written as DNA, the CDR3 is TGTGCCAGCTCCGGGGGGTGGATTGCCGGGGAGCTGTTTTTT.

The chain is built from TRBV11-3 and TRBJ2-1, with 9 bases lining up with TRBD2. Trimming at V came to 1 base and at J to 2 bases, leaving 3 bases not matched to a gene. The CDR3 totals 16 residues. Per germline, CDR1 SGHNT and CDR2 YENEEA. The CDR3 bases are TGTGCCAGCAGCTTAGGTAAGCGGGGGGCCTACAATGAGCAGTTCTTC. Residues: CASSLGKRGAYNEQFF.

This clone was seen a single time. This chain uses TRBV10-3 with TRBJ1-1; 9 bases are a match to TRBD1. Germline V gene lookup returns CDR1 ENHRY and CDR2 SYGVKD. The V gene end was trimmed by 4 bases and the J gene end by 4 bases; junction bases not matched to a gene: 7. The CDR3 contains 15 residues. CDR3 loop: CAISGGTGSVTEAFF. DNA for the CDR3: TGTGCCATCAGTGGGGGGACAGGGAGTGTCACTGAAGCTTTCTTT.

The chain carries TRBV30 and TRBJ2-1, with 7 bases fitting TRBD1. CDR1 GTSNPN and CDR2 SVGIG come from the germline V gene (reference sequence). V shed 5 bases and J 4 bases; nucleotides not matched to a gene: 5. The CDR3 is made up of 13 amino acids. The CDR3 sequence is CAWSGTAYNEQFF. CDR3 coding DNA: TGTGCCTGGTCCGGGACAGCGTACAATGAGCAGTTCTTC.

This chain uses TRBV28 with TRBJ2-3; weak D call: TRBD1 (5 bases). This CDR3 is 14 amino acids long. Germline CDR1 is MDHEN and CDR2 is SYDVKM. Trimming pared 3 bases from V and 1 base from J, leaving 8 bases between. DNA of the CDR3: TGTGCCAGCAGTTTGGAAGGGGGCACAGATACGCAGTATTTT. Protein: CASSLEGGTDTQYF.

This clone was picked up one time. The chain recombines TRBV6-5 with TRBJ1-2, with TRBD1 matching over 10 bases. CDR1 is MNHEY, CDR2 SVGAGI, per germline. V dropped 2 bases and J dropped 5; count of bases not matched to a gene: 8. The length of the CDR3 is 16 residues. The CDR3 loop reads CASSYALRTGGYGYTF. The CDR3 DNA follows: TGTGCCAGCAGTTACGCCCTTAGGACAGGGGGTTATGGCTACACCTTC.

V usage is TRBV19 and J usage is TRBJ1-5, with 10 bases aligning to TRBD1. The V and J ends lost 6 bases and 6 bases, in that order; junction bases with no gene match: 11. The CDR3 is 16 amino acids. Germline CDR1 reads LNHDA; CDR2 reads SQIVND (reference sequence). Written as DNA, the CDR3 is TGTGCCAGTAGCAGACCACGGGACAGGGGCACTCAGCCCCAGCATTTT. As protein: CASSRPRDRGTQPQHF.

V and J are TRBV30 and TRBJ2-1; 7 bases fit TRBD2. Looked up from germline, CDR1 is GTSNPN and CDR2 is SVGIG (reference sequence). Losses at the gene ends were 4 bases for V and 6 bases for J; bases not matched to a gene: 9. This CDR3 region has 14 residues. For the CDR3, the DNA is TGTGCCTGGAAACTCTGGGGGAGGGTCAATGAGCAGTTCTTC. Encoded protein: CAWKLWGRVNEQFF.

The chain links TRBV5-1 to TRBJ2-1; 8 bases are a match to TRBD2. The CDR3 runs to 14 residues. Trimming at V came to 5 bases and at J to 8 bases, leaving 9 bases not matched to a gene. Germline CDR1 and CDR2: SGHRS and YFSETQ. The CDR3 bases are TGCGCCAGCAGTACCTCCGGGGGGGCACATGAGCAGTTCTTC. Residues: CASSTSGGAHEQFF.

This clone appeared many times. The chain has TRBV5-4 and TRBJ2-5; 9 bases map to TRBD1. The CDR3 has 15 amino acids. From germline, CDR1 is SGHNT and CDR2 YYREEE (reference sequence). The trim removed 4 bases at V and 2 bases at J, leaving 6 bases unmatched. The CDR3 DNA reads TGTGCCAGCAGCGAAGTCGGGACAGGGCAAGAGACCCAGTACTTC. Its protein product is CASSEVGTGQETQYF.

The chain carries TRBV20-1 and TRBJ2-3; a possible D gene is TRBD2 (5 bases). The germline V and J ends were trimmed by 3 bases and 9 bases, with 10 bases remaining between them. Germline CDR1 reads DFQATT; CDR2 reads SNEGSKA (reference sequence). The CDR3 totals 11 residues. Here the CDR3 DNA reads TGCAGTGCTAGGGACGGCGGGACGCAGTATTTT. The encoded protein is CSARDGGTQYF.